A single TCR beta chain is shown here with its context. As yet, its antigen is unknown. This CDR3 has 12 amino acids. Looked up from germline, CDR1 is MNHNS and CDR2 is SASEGT. V gave up 8 bases and J gave up 4 bases; unmatched junction bases: 2. The source of the sample is a study of shared clonotypes between healthy human individuals. The wider study: Three CD4 naive, three CD4 memory, two CD8 naive and one CD8 memory plate were used per donor. Study results and limitations: Four donors showed sharing of around 5% of naive CD4 clonotypes.

Authors' processing steps: Filtering was not the same, since immunoSEQ gave junction-only sequences without quality scores. Method: immunoSEQ multiplex PCR; TCRdb's copy keeps in-frame clones and lacks some. That table supplies the V and J calls and clone size; D and trimming were determined from the DNA. The sample lists 2 million to 3 million clones, 93% occurring once. The rearrangement uses TRBV6-1 and TRBJ2-1; 7 nucleotides agree with TRBD2. Material: naive CD4+ T cells from PBMCs. Stated subset: CD45RA+ positively selected. The clonotype originates from a man aged 18-30 years in good health. Some clones in this sample may be carry-over from other donors' samples. CDR3 coding DNA: TGTGCCAGCGGGGACTATTACAATGAGCAGTTCTTC. It is translated as CASGDYYNEQFF.